These T cell receptor beta chains were read from a single sample in a study of identical twins. Each CDR3 protein is one row after TCRdb ran MiXCR on the 5' RACE reads. This sample yields about 890,000 distinct CDR3 sequences, of which roughly 12% are seen a single time; about 1.6% belongs to the top ten. This same sample was also part of a study on yellow fever vaccine responses in identical twins.

Sample: PBMCs. The origin of the receptors is a woman between 18 and 29 years old in good health. Both conserved end residues are part of each CDR3. Fields, in order: J gene, D gene, V gene, CDR3 protein. D genes are given only for firm matches.

j_call: TRBJ1-1; d_call: .; v_call: TRBV5-1; cdr3_aa: CASSLNMGLGRTEAFF
j_call: TRBJ2-7; d_call: TRBD1; v_call: TRBV5-6; cdr3_aa: CASSPAGGHEQYF
j_call: TRBJ2-1; d_call: .; v_call: TRBV12-3/TRBV12-4; cdr3_aa: CASRLGHLPNEQFF
j_call: TRBJ2-1; d_call: TRBD2; v_call: TRBV24-1; cdr3_aa: CATSDPGERGREQFF
j_call: TRBJ2-2; d_call: TRBD2; v_call: TRBV12-3/TRBV12-4; cdr3_aa: CASSPGTRITGELFF
j_call: TRBJ2-3; d_call: TRBD2; v_call: TRBV7-3; cdr3_aa: CASSLRGTSGSTDTQYF
j_call: TRBJ2-2; d_call: TRBD2; v_call: TRBV2; cdr3_aa: CASGTTNTGELFF
j_call: TRBJ1-6; d_call: TRBD1; v_call: TRBV3-1; cdr3_aa: CASSQGGGTGYSPLHF
j_call: TRBJ2-1; d_call: .; v_call: TRBV7-9; cdr3_aa: CASNGRQAVYNEQFF
j_call: TRBJ2-1; d_call: TRBD2; v_call: TRBV7-2; cdr3_aa: CASSPLDGGRAGGEQFF
j_call: TRBJ2-1; d_call: .; v_call: TRBV12-3/TRBV12-4; cdr3_aa: CASKLGSSYNEQFF
j_call: TRBJ2-3; d_call: .; v_call: TRBV20-1; cdr3_aa: CSARALSTDTQYF
j_call: TRBJ2-1; d_call: TRBD2; v_call: TRBV20-1; cdr3_aa: CSAREGLAGVGEQFF
j_call: TRBJ2-5; d_call: TRBD1; v_call: TRBV20-1; cdr3_aa: CSATLRGSSSETQYF
j_call: TRBJ2-3; d_call: TRBD2; v_call: TRBV5-1; cdr3_aa: CASSKSSGGPTDTQYF
j_call: TRBJ2-7; d_call: TRBD2; v_call: TRBV12-3/TRBV12-4; cdr3_aa: CASSLAIGLAGGYHEQYF
j_call: TRBJ2-1; d_call: .; v_call: TRBV24-1; cdr3_aa: CAPKGRSDNEQFF
j_call: TRBJ1-4; d_call: TRBD1; v_call: TRBV20-1; cdr3_aa: CSASTGRVEKLFF
j_call: TRBJ2-4; d_call: TRBD2; v_call: TRBV4-1; cdr3_aa: CASSLGLAGGKAKNIQYF
j_call: TRBJ2-6; d_call: .; v_call: TRBV11-2; cdr3_aa: CASSPWGEKAGANVLTF
j_call: TRBJ2-3; d_call: TRBD2; v_call: TRBV20-1; cdr3_aa: CSARGGSGARFTTDTQYF
j_call: TRBJ2-3; d_call: TRBD2; v_call: TRBV7-2; cdr3_aa: CASSPLASGGPDTQYF
j_call: TRBJ2-1; d_call: TRBD2; v_call: TRBV28; cdr3_aa: CASSLFAGVKGNEQFF
j_call: TRBJ1-2; d_call: TRBD1; v_call: TRBV3-1; cdr3_aa: CASSHGQGMNYGYTF
j_call: TRBJ1-1; d_call: .; v_call: TRBV19; cdr3_aa: CASSIDQDTEAFF
j_call: TRBJ1-2; d_call: TRBD1; v_call: TRBV11-2; cdr3_aa: CASSIEGAGYTF
j_call: TRBJ1-5; d_call: .; v_call: TRBV12-3/TRBV12-4; cdr3_aa: CASSISGPQGNQPQHF
j_call: TRBJ2-3; d_call: .; v_call: TRBV20-1; cdr3_aa: CSARDAQGRSTDTQYF
j_call: TRBJ2-7; d_call: .; v_call: TRBV5-6; cdr3_aa: CASSLGFTGYEQYF
j_call: TRBJ2-2; d_call: .; v_call: TRBV28; cdr3_aa: CASRKESRGASDTGELFF